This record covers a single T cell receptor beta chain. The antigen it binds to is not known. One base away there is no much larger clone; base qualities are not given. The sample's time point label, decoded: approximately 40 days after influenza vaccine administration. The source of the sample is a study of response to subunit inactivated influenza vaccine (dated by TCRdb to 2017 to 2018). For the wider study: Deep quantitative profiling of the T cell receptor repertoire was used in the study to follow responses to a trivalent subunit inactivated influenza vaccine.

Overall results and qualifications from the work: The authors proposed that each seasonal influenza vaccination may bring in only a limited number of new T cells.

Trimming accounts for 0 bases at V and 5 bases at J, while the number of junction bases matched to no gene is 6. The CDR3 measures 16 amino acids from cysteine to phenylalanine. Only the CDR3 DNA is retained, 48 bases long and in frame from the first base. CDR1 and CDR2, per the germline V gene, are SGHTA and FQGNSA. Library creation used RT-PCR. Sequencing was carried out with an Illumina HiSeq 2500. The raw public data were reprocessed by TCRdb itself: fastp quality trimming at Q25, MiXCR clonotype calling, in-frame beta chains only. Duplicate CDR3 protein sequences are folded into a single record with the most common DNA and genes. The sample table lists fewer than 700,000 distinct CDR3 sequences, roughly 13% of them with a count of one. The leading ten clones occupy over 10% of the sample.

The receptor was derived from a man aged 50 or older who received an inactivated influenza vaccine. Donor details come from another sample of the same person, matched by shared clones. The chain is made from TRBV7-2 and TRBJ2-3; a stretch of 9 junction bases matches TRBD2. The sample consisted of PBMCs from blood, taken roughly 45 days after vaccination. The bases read TGTGCCAGCAGCTTAGCCGCGGGAGGGCCGCGAGATACGCAGTATTTT. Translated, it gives CASSLAAGGPRDTQYF.